This record covers a single T cell receptor (beta chain). V dropped 0 bases and J dropped 7; count of bases not matched to a gene: 0. Germline V gene data show CDR1 as SGDLS and CDR2 as YYNGEE. The CDR3 has 12 residues. These data come from a study of cytomegalovirus exposure and HLA in healthy donors. Primers for the PCR totalled 60 Vbeta and 13 Jbeta. Clones were read by immunoSEQ multiplex PCR, and TCRdb kept only the in-frame ones, dropping some. The top ten hold about 1.4% of the sample, which has about 200,000 clones, 79% seen once. The sequenced sample consisted of PBMCs. The clonotype was recovered from a girl between 10 and 17 years old in good health and CMV-seropositive. This chain links TRBV9 with TRBJ1-2; the match to TRBD1 covers 7 bases. The DNA for the CDR3 is TGTGCCAGCAGCGTAGGACAGGGTGGCTACACCTTC. Translating it yields CASSVGQGGYTF.